The text below deals with one T cell receptor beta chain. The antigen is not known. TCRdb keeps only in-frame clones here, not all; method: immunoSEQ multiplex PCR. The sample yields 95,000 to 150,000 clones, around nine tenths seen once. This entry belongs to a study of T cell responses to AZD1222 COVID-19 vaccine. Across the whole study: Combined were second doses at about 4 or about 12 weeks.

Whole-study results and caveats: Nearly half of unique spike-specific TCRs reportedly avoided B.1.351 and B.1.1.7 mutated regions. The repertoires were collected only after the peak T cell response. Only a handful of AZD1222 recipients were seropositive at baseline.

The sequenced sample was peripheral blood, obtained on day 0 of AZD1222 vaccination. This receptor was identified in an adult in good health.

The CDR3 nucleotides are TGCGCCAGCAGCCGGGAGGACAGGGTCCTCACCGGGGAGCTGTTTTTT. Its protein product is CASSREDRVLTGELFF. The chain has TRBV4-1 and TRBJ2-2; TRBD1 matches 8 bases. V was clipped by 4 bases and J by 4 bases; unmatched bases: 8. CDR1 is MGHRA and CDR2 is YSYEKL in the germline V gene. The CDR3 is made up of 16 amino acids.